This is a list of T cell receptor beta chains from one sample in a study of CD8 T cells in Susac syndrome. From the immunoSEQ multiplex PCR reads, TCRdb called clonotypes with MiXCR, one entry per CDR3 protein. The sample records about 53,000 distinct CDR3 sequences, about 95% being singletons. Specimen: CD8+ T cells from PBMCs. Receptors were obtained from a human donor with Susac syndrome. The CDR3 runs from the conserved cysteine through the conserved F or W. Fields, in order: J gene, V gene, CDR3 protein.

J: TRBJ2-5; V: TRBV29-1; CDR3: CSVEVLPGTGARWAQETQYF
J: TRBJ2-3; V: TRBV7-9; CDR3: CASSLVGPGVSTDTQYF
J: TRBJ1-3; V: TRBV4-1; CDR3: CASSRLAGNTIYF
J: TRBJ1-5; V: TRBV6-5; CDR3: CASSLGGSQPQHF
J: TRBJ2-1; V: TRBV29-1; CDR3: CSAVVDYNEQFF
J: TRBJ2-2; V: TRBV4-3; CDR3: CASSQEPAGGGRTGELFF
J: TRBJ2-7; V: TRBV19; CDR3: CASSHAGYYEQYF
J: TRBJ2-3; V: TRBV11-2; CDR3: CASSLAGTTDTQYF
J: TRBJ2-2; V: TRBV13; CDR3: CASSSGNTGELFF
J: TRBJ2-5; V: TRBV12-3/TRBV12-4; CDR3: CASRDREQETQYF
J: TRBJ2-5; V: TRBV18; CDR3: CASSPPTSGVQYF
J: TRBJ2-1; V: TRBV9; CDR3: CASSVGGGLDNEQFF
J: TRBJ2-5; V: TRBV29-1; CDR3: CSVGTAQETQYF
J: TRBJ2-5; V: TRBV5-4; CDR3: CASSQRGGLKETQYF
J: TRBJ1-6; V: TRBV28; CDR3: CATRTPGLGRSPLHF
J: TRBJ2-3; V: TRBV15; CDR3: CATSRGTGQADTQYF
J: TRBJ2-6; V: TRBV14; CDR3: CASSRRSGGKSSGANVLTF
J: TRBJ2-4; V: TRBV13; CDR3: CASSSRGIQYF
J: TRBJ2-1; V: TRBV5-1; CDR3: CASSLATWDSHNEQFF
J: TRBJ1-3; V: TRBV29-1; CDR3: CSVGGLSGNTIYF
J: TRBJ1-6; V: TRBV9; CDR3: CASSVEGTGNSPLHF
J: TRBJ2-1; V: TRBV28; CDR3: CASIKGGTGWNEQFF
J: TRBJ2-7; V: TRBV4-3; CDR3: CASSQVFRSYEQYF
J: TRBJ2-5; V: TRBV9; CDR3: CASSTWAQETQYF
J: TRBJ2-7; V: TRBV7-3; CDR3: CASSLDDSYEQYF
J: TRBJ2-3; V: TRBV6-5; CDR3: CASRGGVTDTQYF
J: TRBJ2-1; V: TRBV5-6; CDR3: CASSSGLAGAYNEQFF
J: TRBJ2-3; V: TRBV20-1; CDR3: CSARESRRVPVTDTQYF
J: TRBJ2-1; V: TRBV27; CDR3: CASNRNNEQFF
J: TRBJ2-6; V: TRBV6-5; CDR3: CASSYGQGPTGANVLTF
J: TRBJ2-4; V: TRBV7-9; CDR3: CASSPLISLGIKYF
J: TRBJ2-1; V: TRBV6-2/TRBV6-3; CDR3: CASSPFRSGGYNEQFF
J: TRBJ1-1; V: TRBV7-8; CDR3: CASSQGDEAFF
J: TRBJ2-4; V: TRBV28; CDR3: CASSDPQYF
J: TRBJ2-7; V: TRBV13; CDR3: CASSARGGMYEQYF
J: TRBJ1-2; V: TRBV12-3/TRBV12-4; CDR3: CASTAGGSENGYTF
J: TRBJ1-3; V: TRBV12-3/TRBV12-4; CDR3: CATTDSGNTIYF
J: TRBJ2-5; V: TRBV20-1; CDR3: CSARMSKAQETQYF
J: TRBJ1-1; V: TRBV7-9; CDR3: CASSLLSRAAGTEAFF
J: TRBJ1-2; V: TRBV4-3; CDR3: CASSQAPTATNYGYTF
J: TRBJ1-2; V: TRBV25-1; CDR3: CASSDRSNYGYTF
J: TRBJ2-2; V: TRBV12-3/TRBV12-4; CDR3: CASSPVGELFF
J: TRBJ2-7; V: TRBV9; CDR3: CASSPVVGGPYEQYF